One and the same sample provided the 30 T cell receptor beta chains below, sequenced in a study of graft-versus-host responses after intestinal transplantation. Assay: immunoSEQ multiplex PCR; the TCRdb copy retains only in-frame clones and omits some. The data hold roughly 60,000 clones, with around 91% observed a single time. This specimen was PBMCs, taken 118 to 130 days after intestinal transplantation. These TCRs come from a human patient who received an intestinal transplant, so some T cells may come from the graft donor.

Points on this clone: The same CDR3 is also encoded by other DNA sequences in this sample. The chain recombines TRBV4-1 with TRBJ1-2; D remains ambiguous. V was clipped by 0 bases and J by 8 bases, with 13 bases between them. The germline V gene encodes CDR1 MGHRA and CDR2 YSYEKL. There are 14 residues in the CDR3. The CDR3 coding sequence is TGCGCCAGCAGCCAAGATGGAGGGAGTTACGGCTACACCTTC. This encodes CASSQDGGSYGYTF.

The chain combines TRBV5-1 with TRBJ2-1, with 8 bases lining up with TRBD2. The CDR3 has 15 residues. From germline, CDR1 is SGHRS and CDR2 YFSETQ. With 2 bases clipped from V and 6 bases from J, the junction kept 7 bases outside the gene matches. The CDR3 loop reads CASSLELRGANEQFF. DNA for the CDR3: TGCGCCAGCAGCTTAGAACTGCGGGGGGCCAATGAGCAGTTCTTC.

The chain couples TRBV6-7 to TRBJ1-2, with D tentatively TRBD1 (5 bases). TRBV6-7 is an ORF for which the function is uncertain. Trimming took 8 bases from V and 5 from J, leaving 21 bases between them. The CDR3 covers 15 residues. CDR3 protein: CASGPRGEERYGYTF. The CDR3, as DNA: TGTGCCAGCGGGCCCCGGGGGGAGGAACGGTATGGCTACACCTTC.

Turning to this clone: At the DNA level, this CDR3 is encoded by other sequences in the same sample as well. CDR3 protein: CASSYSGGGADTQYF. The CDR3 nucleotides read TGTGCCAGCAGTTACTCAGGCGGGGGGGCTGATACGCAGTATTTT. V gene TRBV27 combines with J gene TRBJ2-3, with TRBD2 matching over 9 bases. Germline V CDR1 and CDR2: MNHEY, SMNVEV (reference sequence). The ends lost 4 bases at V and 6 bases at J; junction bases unmatched: 8. This CDR3 is 15 amino acids long.

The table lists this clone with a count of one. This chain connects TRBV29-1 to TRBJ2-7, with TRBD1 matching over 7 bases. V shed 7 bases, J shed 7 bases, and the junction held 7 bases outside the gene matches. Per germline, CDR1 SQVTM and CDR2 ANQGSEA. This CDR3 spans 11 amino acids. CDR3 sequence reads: CSAADRREQYF. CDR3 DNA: TGCAGCGCCGCGGACAGGAGGGAGCAGTACTTC.

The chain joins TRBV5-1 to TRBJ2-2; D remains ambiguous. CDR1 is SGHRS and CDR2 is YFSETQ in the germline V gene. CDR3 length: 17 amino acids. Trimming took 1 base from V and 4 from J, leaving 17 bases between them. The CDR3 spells CASSLTSSWGTTGELFF. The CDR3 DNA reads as TGCGCCAGCAGCTTGACTTCTTCTTGGGGAACCACCGGGGAGCTGTTTTTT.

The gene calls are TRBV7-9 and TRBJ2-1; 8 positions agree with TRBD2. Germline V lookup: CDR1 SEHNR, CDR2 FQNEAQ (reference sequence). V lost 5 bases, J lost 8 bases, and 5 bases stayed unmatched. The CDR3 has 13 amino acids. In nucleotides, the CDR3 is TGTGCCAGCAGCCTCGGGACTAGAGATGAGCAGTTCTTC. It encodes CASSLGTRDEQFF. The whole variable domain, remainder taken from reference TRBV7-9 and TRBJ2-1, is DTGVSQNPRHKITKRGQNVTFRCDPISEHNRLYWYRQTLGQGPEFLTYFQNEAQLEKSRLLSDRFSAERPKGSFSTLEIQRTEQGDSAMYLCASSLGTRDEQFFGPGTRLTVL.

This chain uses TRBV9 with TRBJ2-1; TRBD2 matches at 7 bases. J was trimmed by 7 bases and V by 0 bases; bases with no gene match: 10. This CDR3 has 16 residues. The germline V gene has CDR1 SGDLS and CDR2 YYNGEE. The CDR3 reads CASSVAGLPFWNEQFF. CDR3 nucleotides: TGTGCCAGCAGCGTAGCGGGACTACCCTTTTGGAATGAGCAGTTCTTC.

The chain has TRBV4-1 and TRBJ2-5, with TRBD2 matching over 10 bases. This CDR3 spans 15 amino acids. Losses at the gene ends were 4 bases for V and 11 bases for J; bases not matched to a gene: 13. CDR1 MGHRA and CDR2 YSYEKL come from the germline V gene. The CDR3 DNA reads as TGCGCCAGCAGCCCCCCCAGCGGGAGGGCGGGGGAGCAGTACTTC. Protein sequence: CASSPPSGRAGEQYF.

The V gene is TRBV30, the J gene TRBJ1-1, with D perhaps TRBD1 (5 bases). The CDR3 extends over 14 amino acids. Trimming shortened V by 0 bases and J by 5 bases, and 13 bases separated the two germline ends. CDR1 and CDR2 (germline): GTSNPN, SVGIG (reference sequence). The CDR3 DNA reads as TGTGCCTGGAGTGTACGCAGGGTAGGGACTGAAGCTTTCTTT. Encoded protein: CAWSVRRVGTEAFF.

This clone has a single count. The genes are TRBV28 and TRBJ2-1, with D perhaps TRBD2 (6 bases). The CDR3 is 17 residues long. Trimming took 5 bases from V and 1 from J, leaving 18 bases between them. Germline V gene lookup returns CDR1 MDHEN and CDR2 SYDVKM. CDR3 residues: CASSPRPAGRSYNEQFF. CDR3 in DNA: TGTGCCAGCAGTCCCCGTCCGGCGGGGCGGTCCTACAATGAGCAGTTCTTC.

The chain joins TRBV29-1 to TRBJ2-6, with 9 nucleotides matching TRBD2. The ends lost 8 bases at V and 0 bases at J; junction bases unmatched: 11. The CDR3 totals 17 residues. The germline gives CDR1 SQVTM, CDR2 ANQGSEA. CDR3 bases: TGCAGCAGCGGGAGGCGGGGGCGTCCCTCTGGGGCCAACGTCCTGACTTTC. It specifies CSSGRRGRPSGANVLTF.

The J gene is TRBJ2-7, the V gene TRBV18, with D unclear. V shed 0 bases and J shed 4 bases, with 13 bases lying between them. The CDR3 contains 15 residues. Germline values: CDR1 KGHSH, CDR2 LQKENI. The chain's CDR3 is CASSPPAAKRYEQYF. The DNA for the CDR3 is TGTGCCAGCTCACCACCGGCCGCTAAACGTTACGAGCAGTACTTC.

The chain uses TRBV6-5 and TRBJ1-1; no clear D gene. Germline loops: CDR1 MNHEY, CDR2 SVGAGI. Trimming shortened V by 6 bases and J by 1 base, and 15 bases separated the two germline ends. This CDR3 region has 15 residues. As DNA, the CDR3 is TGTGCCAGCAGCAACCTAGGACGGGAGAACACTGAAGCTTTCTTT. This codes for CASSNLGRENTEAFF.

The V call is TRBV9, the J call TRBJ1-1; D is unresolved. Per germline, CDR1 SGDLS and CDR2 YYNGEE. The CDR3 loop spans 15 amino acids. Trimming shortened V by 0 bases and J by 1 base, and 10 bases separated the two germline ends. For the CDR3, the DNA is TGTGCCAGCAGCGTAGTTCACTCGGGGAACACTGAAGCTTTCTTT. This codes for CASSVVHSGNTEAFF. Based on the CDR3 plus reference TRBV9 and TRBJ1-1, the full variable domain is DSGVTQTPKHLITATGQRVTLRCSPRSGDLSVYWYQQSLDQGLQFLIQYYNGEERAKGNILERFSAQQFPDLHSELNLSSLELGDSALYFCASSVVHSGNTEAFFGQGTRLTVV.

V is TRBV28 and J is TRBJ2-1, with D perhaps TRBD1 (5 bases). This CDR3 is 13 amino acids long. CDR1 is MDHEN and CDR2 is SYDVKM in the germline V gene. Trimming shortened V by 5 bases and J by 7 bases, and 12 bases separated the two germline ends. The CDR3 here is CASSPDRQNEQFF. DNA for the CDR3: TGTGCCAGCAGTCCTGACAGACAGAATGAGCAGTTCTTC.

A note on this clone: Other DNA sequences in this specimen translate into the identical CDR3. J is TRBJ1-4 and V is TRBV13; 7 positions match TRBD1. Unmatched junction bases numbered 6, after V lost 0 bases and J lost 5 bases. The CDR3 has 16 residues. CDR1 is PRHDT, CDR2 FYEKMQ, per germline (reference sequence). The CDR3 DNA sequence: TGTGCCAGCAGCTTAGGCCAGGGACAGCCAAATGAAAAACTGTTTTTT. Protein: CASSLGQGQPNEKLFF.

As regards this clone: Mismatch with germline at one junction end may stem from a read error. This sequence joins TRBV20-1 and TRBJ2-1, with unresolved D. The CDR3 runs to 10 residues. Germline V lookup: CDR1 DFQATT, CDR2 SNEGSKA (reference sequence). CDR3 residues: CSARDLEPIF. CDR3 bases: TGCAGTGCTAGAGACCTTGAGCCGATCTTC.

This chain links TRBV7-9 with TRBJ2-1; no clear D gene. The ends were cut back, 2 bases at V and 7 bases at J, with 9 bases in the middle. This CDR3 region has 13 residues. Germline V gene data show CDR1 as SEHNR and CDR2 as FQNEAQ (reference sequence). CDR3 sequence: CASSLLLANEQFF. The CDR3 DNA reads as TGTGCCAGCAGCTTATTGCTGGCGAATGAGCAGTTCTTC. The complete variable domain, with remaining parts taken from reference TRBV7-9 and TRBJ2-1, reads DTGVSQNPRHKITKRGQNVTFRCDPISEHNRLYWYRQTLGQGPEFLTYFQNEAQLEKSRLLSDRFSAERPKGSFSTLEIQRTEQGDSAMYLCASSLLLANEQFFGPGTRLTVL.

This CDR3 reads CANKQGLEAFF. The CDR3 coding sequence is TGTGCCAACAAACAGGGGCTTGAAGCTTTCTTT. This chain uses TRBV2 with TRBJ1-1, with 7 bases aligning to TRBD1. Germline values: CDR1 SNHLY, CDR2 FYNNEI. Losses at the gene ends were 10 bases for V and 7 bases for J; bases not matched to a gene: 6. The CDR3 has 11 residues.

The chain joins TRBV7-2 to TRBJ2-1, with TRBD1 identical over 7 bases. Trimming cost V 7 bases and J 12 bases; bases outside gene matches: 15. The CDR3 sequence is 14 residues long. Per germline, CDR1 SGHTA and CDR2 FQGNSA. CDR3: CASTTGAGASPQFF. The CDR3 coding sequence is TGTGCCAGCACCACAGGGGCAGGGGCGTCCCCGCAGTTCTTC. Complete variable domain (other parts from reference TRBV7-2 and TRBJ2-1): GAGVSQSPSNKVTEKGKDVELRCDPISGHTALYWYRQSLGQGLEFLIYFQGNSAPDKSGLPSDRFSAERTGGSVSTLTIQRTQQEDSAVYLCASTTGAGASPQFFGPGTRLTVL.

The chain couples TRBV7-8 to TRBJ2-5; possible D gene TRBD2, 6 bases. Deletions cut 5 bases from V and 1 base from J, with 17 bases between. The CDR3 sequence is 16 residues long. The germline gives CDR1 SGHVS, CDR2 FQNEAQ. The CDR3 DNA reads TGTGCCAGCAGCCCCGCCGGGGGTAGCGGCCAAGAGACCCAGTACTTC. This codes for CASSPAGGSGQETQYF.

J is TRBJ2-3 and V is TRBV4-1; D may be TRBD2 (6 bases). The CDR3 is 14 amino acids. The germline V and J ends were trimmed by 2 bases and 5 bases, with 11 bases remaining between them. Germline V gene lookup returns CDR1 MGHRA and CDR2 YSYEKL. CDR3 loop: CASSQFPGEDTQYF. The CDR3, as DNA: TGCGCCAGCAGCCAATTCCCGGGGGAAGATACGCAGTATTTT.

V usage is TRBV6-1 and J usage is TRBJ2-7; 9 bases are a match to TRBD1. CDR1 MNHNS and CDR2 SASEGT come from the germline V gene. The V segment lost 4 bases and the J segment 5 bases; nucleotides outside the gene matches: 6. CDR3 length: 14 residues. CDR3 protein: CASSVQGARNEQYF. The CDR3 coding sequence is TGTGCCAGCAGTGTACAGGGGGCGCGGAACGAGCAGTACTTC.

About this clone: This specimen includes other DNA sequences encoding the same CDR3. CDR3 sequence (DNA): TGTGCCAGCTCACCCGGACAGGCGAATGAAAAACTGTTTTTT. It is translated as CASSPGQANEKLFF. This sequence joins TRBV18 and TRBJ1-4; 7 nucleotides agree with TRBD1. Germline values: CDR1 KGHSH, CDR2 LQKENI. This CDR3 has 14 amino acids. V lost 3 bases to trimming and J lost 5 bases; unmatched junction nucleotides: 3.

DNA for the CDR3: TGTGCCAGTAACGACGCCAGGGGGCCCCAAGAGACCCAGTACTTC. This encodes CASNDARGPQETQYF. This chain uses TRBV19 with TRBJ2-5; 8 nucleotides align to TRBD1. Unmatched junction bases numbered 8, after V lost 7 bases and J lost 1 base. CDR3 size: 15 residues. CDR1 is LNHDA and CDR2 is SQIVND in the germline V gene (reference sequence).

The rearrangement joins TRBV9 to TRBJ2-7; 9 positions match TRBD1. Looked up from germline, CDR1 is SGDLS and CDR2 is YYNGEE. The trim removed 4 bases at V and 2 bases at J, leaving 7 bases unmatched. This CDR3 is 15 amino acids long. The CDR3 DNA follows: TGTGCCAGCAGCCGGACAGGGGCAGTCGCCTACGAGCAGTACTTC. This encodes CASSRTGAVAYEQYF.

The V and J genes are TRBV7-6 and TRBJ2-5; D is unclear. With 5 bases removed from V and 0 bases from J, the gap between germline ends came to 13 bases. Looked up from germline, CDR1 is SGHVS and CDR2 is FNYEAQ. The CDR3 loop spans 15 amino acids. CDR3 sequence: CASSPQASYQETQYF. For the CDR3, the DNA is TGTGCCAGCAGCCCCCAAGCCTCGTACCAAGAGACCCAGTACTTC.

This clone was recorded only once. The CDR3 DNA is TGCGCCAGCAGCGTCAACAGGGGTTACGAGCAGTACTTC. Translated, it gives CASSVNRGYEQYF. The chain carries TRBV4-1 and TRBJ2-7; 7 bases are a match to TRBD1. This CDR3 spans 13 amino acids. The V segment lost 5 bases and the J segment 4 bases; nucleotides outside the gene matches: 5. The germline V gene encodes CDR1 MGHRA and CDR2 YSYEKL.

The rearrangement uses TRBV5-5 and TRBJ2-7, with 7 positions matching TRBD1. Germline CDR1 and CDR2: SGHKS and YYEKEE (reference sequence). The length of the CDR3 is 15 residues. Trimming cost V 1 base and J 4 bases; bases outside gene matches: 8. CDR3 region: CASSLNRGQSYEQYF. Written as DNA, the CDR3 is TGTGCCAGCAGCTTGAACCGGGGACAGAGTTACGAGCAGTACTTC.